This T cell receptor beta chain was profiled in a study of blood T cell repertoires in COVID-19. Study details: Samples representing acute and convalescent COVID-19 were sourced from the United States, Italy and Spain. Sources were T cells, B-cell-depleted T cells, or PBMCs; the material itself was cDNA or gDNA.

The trim removed 11 bases at V and 7 bases at J, leaving 16 bases unmatched. There are 14 residues in the CDR3. CDR1 and CDR2 (germline): MDHEN, SYDVKM. As handled by the study authors: Estimated nucleated cell counts came from reference gene primer amplification. Sequencing was performed with immunoSEQ multiplex PCR; in TCRdb, only in-frame clones are kept and a portion is missing. V and J calls and clone size are as listed in that table; D and trimming were resolved from the DNA. The sample includes roughly 84,000 clones, roughly 75% seen only once; the top ten take roughly 4%. The TCR comes from a woman between 50 and 59 years old with acute or convalescent COVID-19. This chain joins TRBV28 and TRBJ1-1; 7 bases match TRBD1. The sequencing sample was made of peripheral blood. CDR3 amino acids: CAATWDRRANEAFF. The CDR3 nucleotides read TGTGCCGCTACTTGGGACAGAAGGGCGAATGAAGCTTTCTTT.